Presented here are 22 T cell receptor beta chains from one specimen sequenced in a study of Ad26.COV2.S vaccination and SARS-CoV-2 variants. Sequencing was performed with immunoSEQ multiplex PCR; in TCRdb, only in-frame clones are kept and a portion is missing. Among 350,000 to 450,000 clones listed, roughly 84% were seen once. Specified treatment: 15 to 20 received Ad26.COV2.S at low or high dose, single or two shots; about 5 received placebo; per-sample allocation not given. Specimen acquisition occurred on day 63 following the initial vaccine or placebo injection. This specimen was peripheral blood, taken in a trial of Ad26.COV2.S vaccine versus placebo. The receptors come from a person aged 18-60 years who received the Ad26.COV2.S COVID-19 vaccine or a placebo.

This chain joins TRBV19 and TRBJ1-5, with a possible D match to TRBD1 (5 bases). CDR3 length: 13 amino acids. CDR1 and CDR2 from the germline V gene are LNHDA and SQIVND (reference sequence). V lost 7 bases and J 7 bases, leaving 14 bases between the germline ends. CDR3 sequence reads: CASKPQGNQPQHF. The CDR3 DNA is TGTGCCAGTAAGCCCCAGGGTAACCAGCCCCAGCATTTT.

The rearrangement joins TRBV9 to TRBJ2-5; possible D gene TRBD1, 6 bases. CDR3 length: 15 amino acids. Germline V CDR1 and CDR2: SGDLS, YYNGEE. The V and J ends lost 3 bases and 2 bases respectively, with 14 bases between them. In nucleotides, the CDR3 is TGTGCCAGCAGCGCACGGGGACACCTACAAGAGACCCAGTACTTC. Amino acid sequence: CASSARGHLQETQYF.

The chain joins TRBV29-1 to TRBJ2-2, with D perhaps matching TRBD1 or TRBD2 (5 bases each). V was clipped by 1 base and J by 4 bases, with 10 bases between them. The CDR3 has 14 amino acids. Per germline, CDR1 SQVTM and CDR2 ANQGSEA. In DNA form, the CDR3 reads TGCAGCGTTGAAGGTGGTGGGGGCACCGGGGAGCTGTTTTTT. It encodes CSVEGGGGTGELFF.

V gene TRBV19 combines with J gene TRBJ2-7, with D possibly being TRBD2 (5 bases). The CDR3 totals 16 residues. From germline, CDR1 is LNHDA and CDR2 SQIVND (reference sequence). V lost 4 bases, J lost 0 bases, and 16 bases lay in between. CDR3 sequence reads: CASSSLRGSSSYEQYF. The CDR3 bases are TGTGCCAGTAGTAGCCTGAGAGGGTCCAGCTCCTACGAGCAGTACTTC. Complete variable domain (other parts from reference TRBV19 and TRBJ2-7): DGGITQSPKYLFRKEGQNVTLSCEQNLNHDAMYWYRQDPGQGLRLIYYSQIVNDFQKGDIAEGYSVSREKKESFPLTVTSAQKNPTAFYLCASSSLRGSSSYEQYFGPGTRLTVT.

The V gene is TRBV27, the J gene TRBJ2-2; weak D call: TRBD2 (5 bases). Trimming stripped 5 bases from V and 5 bases from J, with 18 bases between. The CDR3 contains 16 residues. CDR1 is MNHEY and CDR2 is SMNVEV in the germline V gene (reference sequence). CDR3: CASSPNMPGDTGELFF. The CDR3 DNA reads as TGTGCCAGCAGTCCCAATATGCCCGGGGATACCGGGGAGCTGTTTTTT.

This clone was counted a single time. The V and J genes are TRBV7-8 and TRBJ1-2; 7 bases match TRBD1. This CDR3 has 15 amino acids. The germline V gene encodes CDR1 SGHVS and CDR2 FQNEAQ. Trimming cost V 7 bases and J 2 bases; bases outside gene matches: 10. CDR3 amino acids: CASTEGTVRNYGYTF. The CDR3 nucleotides read TGTGCCAGCACCGAAGGGACAGTACGCAACTATGGCTACACCTTC.

V gene TRBV12-3 or TRBV12-4 combines with J gene TRBJ1-1, with no clear D. Deletions cut 3 bases from V and 1 base from J, with 6 bases between. This CDR3 spans 13 amino acids. The CDR3 loop is CASSFLENTEAFF. The CDR3 bases are TGTGCCAGCAGTTTTCTGGAGAACACTGAAGCTTTCTTT.

This clone was counted once. This sequence joins TRBV5-1 and TRBJ2-7, with D possibly matching TRBD2 (5 bases). The CDR3 runs to 14 residues. Trimming pared 0 bases from V and 1 base from J, leaving 8 bases between. CDR1 and CDR2 (germline): SGHRS, YFSETQ. The CDR3 DNA sequence: TGCGCCAGCAGCTTGGAGCCGGGGTCCTACGAGCAGTACTTC. Protein sequence: CASSLEPGSYEQYF.

The V gene is TRBV7-3, the J gene TRBJ1-3; 9 bases are a match to TRBD1. CDR1 and CDR2 (germline): SGHTA, FQGTGA. V trimming: 5 bases; J trimming: 5 bases; junction bases outside the gene matches: 4. The CDR3 is 14 residues long. CDR3: CASSPDRGRNTIYF. CDR3 in DNA: TGTGCCAGCAGCCCGGACAGGGGTAGAAACACCATATATTTT.

The CDR3 spells CASIPRYLRGPDTEAFF. In DNA form, the CDR3 reads TGTGCCAGTATACCTCGCTACCTCAGGGGGCCGGACACTGAAGCTTTCTTT. The gene calls are TRBV19 and TRBJ1-1; 8 nucleotides line up with TRBD1. The germline V gene has CDR1 LNHDA and CDR2 SQIVND (reference sequence). V shed 7 bases, J shed 3 bases, and the junction held 16 bases outside the gene matches. This CDR3 spans 17 amino acids.

The chain employs TRBV6-1 and TRBJ2-2; 8 positions agree with TRBD1. In germline, CDR1 is MNHNS, CDR2 SASEGT. This CDR3 comprises 15 residues. V was pared by 3 bases and J by 7 bases, with 7 bases of the junction left unmatched. The DNA for the CDR3 is TGTGCCAGCAGTGAGAACAGGGGGTGGGTCGGGGAGCTGTTTTTT. Translating it yields CASSENRGWVGELFF.

The rearrangement links TRBV29-1 to TRBJ1-3, with D perhaps matching TRBD1 (6 bases). Germline V gene lookup returns CDR1 SQVTM and CDR2 ANQGSEA. Trimming pared 4 bases from V and 8 bases from J, leaving 12 bases between. The CDR3 length is 12 residues. The CDR3, as DNA: TGCAGCGTTGTGTTACAGGGAGACACCATATATTTT. This gives the protein CSVVLQGDTIYF.

The V gene is TRBV21-1, the J gene TRBJ2-2; TRBD2, the D gene given by the table, was not confirmed from the DNA. TRBV21-1 is given as a pseudogene. The CDR3 covers 17 residues. The CDR3, as DNA: TGTGCCAGCTCCGGGCCTAGCGGGGGGCCTCAGGCCGGGGAGCTGTTTTTT. It codes for CASSGPSGGPQAGELFF.

The table lists this clone with a few counts. The chain joins TRBV11-3 to TRBJ1-3, with 8 bases identical to TRBD1. From germline, CDR1 is SGHNT and CDR2 YENEEA. The CDR3 runs to 15 residues. Losses at the gene ends were 5 bases for V and 8 bases for J; bases not matched to a gene: 11. CDR3 sequence (DNA): TGTGCCAGCAGCGAAGACAGGACAGGGCTAGACACCATATATTTT. This sequence encodes CASSEDRTGLDTIYF.

The CDR3 here is CASSGQRYTEAFF. CDR3 bases: TGTGCCAGCTCGGGACAGAGATACACTGAAGCTTTCTTT. The chain joins TRBV9 to TRBJ1-1; the match to TRBD1 covers 7 bases. CDR1 is SGDLS, CDR2 YYNGEE, per germline. There are 13 residues in the CDR3. J gave up 3 bases and V 7 bases, and 6 bases lay outside the gene matches. Full variable domain (outside the CDR3, taken from reference TRBV9 and TRBJ1-1): DSGVTQTPKHLITATGQRVTLRCSPRSGDLSVYWYQQSLDQGLQFLIQYYNGEERAKGNILERFSAQQFPDLHSELNLSSLELGDSALYFCASSGQRYTEAFFGQGTRLTVV.

A note on this clone: The junction shows a germline mismatch at one end, possibly a read error. The rearrangement links TRBV3-1 (or the pseudogene TRBV3-2) to TRBJ1-6, with D uncertain. The CDR3 sequence is 14 residues long. From germline, CDR1 is LGHDT and CDR2 YNNKEL (reference sequence). CDR3 amino acids: CASNQGRNNSPLHF. CDR3 sequence (DNA): TGTGCCAGCAACCAAGGACGGAATAATTCACCCCTCCACTTT.

The chain carries TRBV18 and TRBJ1-5; D unclear. Germline V gives CDR1 KGHSH, CDR2 LQKENI. This CDR3 is built from 15 residues. Trimming took off 2 bases at V and 2 bases at J, with 10 bases between the two ends. The CDR3 DNA reads TGTGCCAGCTCACCAAGCGGTGTAGGCAATCAGCCCCAGCATTTT. Encoded protein: CASSPSGVGNQPQHF.

CDR3 sequence (DNA): TGTGCCAGCAGCTGGGGGACAGCGAACACCGGGGAGCTGTTTTTT. Translation: CASSWGTANTGELFF. The rearrangement joins TRBV5-4 to TRBJ2-2; TRBD1 matches at 7 bases. The V segment lost 3 bases and the J segment 0 bases; nucleotides outside the gene matches: 2. The germline V gene has CDR1 SGHNT and CDR2 YYREEE (reference sequence). The CDR3 covers 15 residues.

This sequence joins TRBV6-4 and TRBJ2-1; possibly TRBD1 for D (5 bases). V shed 2 bases and J shed 10 bases, with 6 bases lying between them. Germline-derived CDR1 and CDR2 are MRHNA and SNTAGT. The CDR3 loop spans 11 amino acids. CDR3 sequence (DNA): TGTGCCAGCAGTGACGGACAAGAGCAGTTCTTC. It codes for CASSDGQEQFF.

The chain carries TRBV7-8 and TRBJ2-3; either TRBD1 or TRBD2 may fit D (6 bases each). In germline, CDR1 is SGHVS, CDR2 FQNEAQ. The V end lost 7 bases, the J end lost 2 bases, and 13 bases lay between the germline ends. This CDR3 is built from 14 residues. CDR3 nucleotides: TGTGCCAGCACACGAGGGGGGTACACAGATACGCAGTATTTT. This gives the protein CASTRGGYTDTQYF.

CDR3 sequence reads: CASSLEPGGFKLRNEQFF. The CDR3, as DNA: TGCGCCAGCAGCTTAGAGCCAGGGGGTTTTAAACTCCGCAATGAGCAGTTCTTC. This chain connects TRBV5-1 to TRBJ2-1, with TRBD1 matching over 7 bases. The CDR3 has 18 amino acids. Germline CDR1 reads SGHRS; CDR2 reads YFSETQ. Trimming took 2 bases from V and 6 from J; bases not matched to a gene: 17.

This clone was recorded once. The rearrangement joins TRBV4-1 to TRBJ1-1; TRBD1 is a possible D gene (5 bases). In germline, CDR1 is MGHRA, CDR2 YSYEKL. Trimming stripped 0 bases from V and 0 bases from J, with 26 bases between. This CDR3 has 21 residues. The CDR3 reads CASSQEGRVPGVGSMNTEAFF. The CDR3 DNA follows: TGCGCCAGCAGCCAAGAGGGTCGCGTCCCGGGGGTGGGGTCCATGAACACTGAAGCTTTCTTT.